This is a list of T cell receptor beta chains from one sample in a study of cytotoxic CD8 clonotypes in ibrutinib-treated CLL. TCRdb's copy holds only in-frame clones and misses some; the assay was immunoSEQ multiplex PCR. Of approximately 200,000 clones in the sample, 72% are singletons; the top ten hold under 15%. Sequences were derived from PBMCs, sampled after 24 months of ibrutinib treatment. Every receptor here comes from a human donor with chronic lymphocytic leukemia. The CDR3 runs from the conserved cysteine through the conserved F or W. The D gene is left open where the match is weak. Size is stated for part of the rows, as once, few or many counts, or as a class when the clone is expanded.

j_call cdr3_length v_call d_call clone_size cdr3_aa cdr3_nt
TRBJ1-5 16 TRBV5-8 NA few CASSLMRGGQGQPQHF TGTGCCAGCAGCTTAATGCGTGGGGGCCAGGGTCAGCCCCAGCATTTT
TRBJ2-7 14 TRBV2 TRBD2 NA CASSGLAGTYEQYF TGTGCCAGCAGCGGACTAGCGGGAACCTACGAGCAGTACTTC
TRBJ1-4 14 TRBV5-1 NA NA CASSLTALNEKLFF TGCGCCAGCAGCTTGACAGCCCTTAATGAAAAACTGTTTTTT
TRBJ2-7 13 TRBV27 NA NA CASSGGLEYEQYF TGTGCCAGCAGTGGAGGACTCGAGTACGAGCAGTACTTC
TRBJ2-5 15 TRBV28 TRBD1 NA CASSIRPRDQGVQYF TGTGCCAGCAGCATAAGGCCCCGGGACCAGGGGGTCCAGTACTTC
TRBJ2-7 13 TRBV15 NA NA CATSRDRGYEQYF TGTGCCACCAGCAGAGATAGGGGGTACGAGCAGTACTTC
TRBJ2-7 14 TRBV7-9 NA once CASSPDHFSYEQYF TGTGCCAGCAGTCCAGACCATTTCTCCTACGAGCAGTACTTC
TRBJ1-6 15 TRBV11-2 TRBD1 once CASSLFVTGDSPLHF TGTGCCAGCAGCTTATTTGTCACAGGGGATTCACCCCTCCACTTT
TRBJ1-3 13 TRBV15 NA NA CATSTNAGNTIYF TGTGCCACCAGCACTAACGCTGGAAACACCATATATTTT
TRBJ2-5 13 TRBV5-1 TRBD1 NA CASSGQGLETQYF TGCGCCTCCAGCGGACAGGGGCTGGAGACCCAGTACTTC
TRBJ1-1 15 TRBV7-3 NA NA CASSLDGRVPAEAFF TGTGCCAGCAGCTTAGATGGCAGGGTTCCGGCTGAAGCTTTCTTT
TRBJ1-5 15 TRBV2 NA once CASRASRTDYRPQHF TGTGCCAGCAGAGCGAGTAGGACAGATTACAGGCCCCAGCATTTT
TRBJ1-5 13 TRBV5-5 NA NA CASSYNSNQPQHF TGTGCCAGCAGCTACAATAGCAATCAGCCCCAGCATTTT
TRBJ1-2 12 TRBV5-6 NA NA CASSPGDYGYTF TGTGCCAGCAGCCCCGGCGACTATGGCTACACCTTC
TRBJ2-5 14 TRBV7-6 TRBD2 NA CASKGLAGQETQYF TGTGCCAGCAAGGGGCTAGCGGGCCAAGAGACCCAGTACTTC
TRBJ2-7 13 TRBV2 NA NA CASSDGASYEQYF TGTGCCAGCAGTGATGGGGCCTCCTACGAGCAGTACTTC
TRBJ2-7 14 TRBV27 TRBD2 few CASKVLAGSPEQYF TGTGCCAGCAAGGTGCTAGCGGGAAGTCCCGAGCAGTACTTC